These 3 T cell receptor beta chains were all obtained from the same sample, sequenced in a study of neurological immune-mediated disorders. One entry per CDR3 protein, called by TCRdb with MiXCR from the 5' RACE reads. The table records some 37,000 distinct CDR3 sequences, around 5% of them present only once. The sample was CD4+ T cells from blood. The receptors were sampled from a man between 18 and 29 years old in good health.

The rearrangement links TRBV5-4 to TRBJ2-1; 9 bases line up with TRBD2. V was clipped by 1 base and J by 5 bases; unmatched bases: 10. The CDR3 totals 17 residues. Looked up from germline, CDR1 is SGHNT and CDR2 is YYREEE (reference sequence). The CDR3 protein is CASSLLRGAGGDNEQFF. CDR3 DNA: TGTGCCAGCAGCTTGCTCCGTGGAGCGGGGGGAGACAATGAGCAGTTCTTC.

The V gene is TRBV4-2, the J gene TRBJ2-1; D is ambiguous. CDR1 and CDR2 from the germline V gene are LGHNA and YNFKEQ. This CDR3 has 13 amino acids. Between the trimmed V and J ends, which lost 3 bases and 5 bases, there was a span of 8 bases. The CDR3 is CASSHARHNEQFF. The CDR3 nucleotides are TGTGCCAGCAGCCACGCGAGGCACAATGAGCAGTTCTTC.

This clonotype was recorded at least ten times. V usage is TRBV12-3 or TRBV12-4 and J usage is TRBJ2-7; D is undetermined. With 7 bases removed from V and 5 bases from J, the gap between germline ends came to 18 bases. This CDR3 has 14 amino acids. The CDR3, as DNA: TGTGCCAGCACCAGATCCCCCGCAGGTGACGAGCAGTACTTC. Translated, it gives CASTRSPAGDEQYF.